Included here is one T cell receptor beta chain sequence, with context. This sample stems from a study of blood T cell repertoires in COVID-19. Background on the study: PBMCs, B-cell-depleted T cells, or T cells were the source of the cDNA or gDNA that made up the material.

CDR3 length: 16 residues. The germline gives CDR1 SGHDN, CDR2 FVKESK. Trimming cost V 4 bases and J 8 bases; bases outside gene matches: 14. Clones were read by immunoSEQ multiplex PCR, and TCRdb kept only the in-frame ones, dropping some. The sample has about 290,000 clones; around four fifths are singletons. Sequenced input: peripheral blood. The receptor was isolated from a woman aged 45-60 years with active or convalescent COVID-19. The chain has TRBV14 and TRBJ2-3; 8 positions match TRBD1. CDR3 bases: TGTGCCAGCAGCCCTGGCCTTGGCAGGGGGCTTGGTACGCAGTATTTT. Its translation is CASSPGLGRGLGTQYF.